Detailed here is one T cell receptor beta chain. The antigen it recognizes is unknown. A read error may explain this, as a much larger clone is one base away. The TCR beta CDR3 regions were amplified from RNA transcripts. For the first round of RT-PCR on the TCR CDR3, the HTBI primer set was used together with the Qiagen OneStep RT-PCR kit. A second multiplex PCR round built the libraries, followed by size selection and purification. Paired-end sequencing of the libraries was performed with 100 bp reads on an Illumina HiSeq2000. In the paper's pipeline: Raw data were processed with SOAPnuke, discarding reads with adapters, uncalled bases, mean Phred below 15, or no exact constant-primer or identifier match. COPE v1.2.5 was used to merge high-quality paired reads, and clonotypes were defined as unique nucleotide sequences. Clonotypes were aligned to IMGT TRBV, TRBD and TRBJ reference segments using MiTCR v1.1. Analysis was restricted to V-J combinations with a frequency above 0.0001, which covered 99% to 99.2% of repertoires. The TCS score was defined as F50 (clonal expansion) divided by E x V (chaos), with BLOSUM62-based TCRdist calculated between CDR3 peptides within each V-J. Welch's t-statistics and random forest reduced 500 to 550 V-J features to 10 to 15, which were used in a naive Bayes classifier (R e1071). The similarity between thyroid and blood repertoires was quantified using the Morisita-Horn index. The public reads were quality trimmed at Q25 with fastp and then assembled into clones with MiXCR by TCRdb, keeping productive beta chains. Rows with one shared CDR3 protein collapse into an entry with the most common genes and DNA. These V and J calls originate from TCRdb's pipeline instead of the authors' own analysis. Across this sample there are 550,000 to 700,000 distinct CDR3 sequences, with under 60% seen only once. The top ten constitute roughly 19% of the sample.

Exclusion was applied to patients with uncontrolled infections, other autoimmune diseases, pregnancy or lactation. Diagnoses were established on the basis of clinical symptoms, serum thyroxine and TRAb, thyroid ultrasound, and orbital computed tomography. Trizol reagent was used to extract total RNA, and RNA quality was then checked on an Agilent 2100 Bioanalyzer. The data originate from a study of T cells in Graves' hyperthyroidism and ophthalmopathy (dated by TCRdb to about 2019). Study-wide context: A discovery cohort of around 100 patients, 43 with Graves' ophthalmopathy and 55 to 60 with stable Graves' hyperthyroidism, was used to find distinguishing TCR V-J signatures. Whether ophthalmopathy could be predicted prospectively was tested in an independent validation cohort made up of under 20 hyperthyroidism patients plus 17 patients who later progressed to ophthalmopathy. The 100 discovery patients were divided at random into training and test sets in a 7:3 ratio. In addition, the study compared T-cell repertoires in thyroid tissue and in blood from 6 or 7 Graves' hyperthyroidism patients. Following sampling, methimazole starting at 30 mg daily was given to hyperthyroidism patients, and high-dose intravenous methylprednisolone was given to ophthalmopathy patients. According to the paper, TCR Vbeta CDR3 sequencing was carried out on 135 peripheral blood samples, which came from 40 to 45 ophthalmopathy, about 75 hyperthyroidism and some 17 progressor patients.

What the research found in general, with its limitations: A 13 V-J signature model separated ophthalmopathy from stable hyperthyroidism, with 87.88% sensitivity and approximately 81% specificity in cross-validation and 80%/75% in testing. No statistical method was used to set the sample size in advance, and investigators knew the group allocation. Most expanded thyroid clonotypes (frequency above 0.001) were also detected in blood, suggesting blood repertoires may reflect thyroid immune responses. In validation, the model predicted progression to ophthalmopathy a median of about 5.9 months before onset, with approximately 70% sensitivity and almost 75% specificity.

The CDR3, cysteine through phenylalanine, is 9 amino acids long. Only the CDR3 region is kept as DNA, spanning 27 bases read in frame from base 1. Based on the germline V gene (reference sequence), the CDR1 and CDR2 sequences are SEHNR and FQNEAQ. The sample taken for sequencing was peripheral blood or thyroid tissue (not recorded which). Rearrangement joined TRBV7-9 to TRBJ1-1; too little of a D gene remains to name it. This sequence originates from an adult woman with Graves' disease, either hyperthyroidism or ophthalmopathy (not recorded which). The CDR3: CASSPEAVF. Here is the DNA: TGTGCCAGCAGTCCTGAAGCTGTCTTT.